This T cell receptor (beta chain) was identified in a study of radiation and T cells in renal cell carcinoma. Described time point: baseline pretreatment blood. Treatment denoted: 15 Gy SBRT to primary tumor, nephrectomy 4 weeks later. The V segment lost 6 bases and the J segment 1 base; nucleotides outside the gene matches: 5. The CDR3 has 15 amino acids. Germline lookup yields CDR1 SNHLY and CDR2 FYNNEI. The data were produced by immunoSEQ multiplex PCR, yet TCRdb's version contains in-frame clones alone and is incomplete. The sample consists of 100,000 to 150,000 clones, about four fifths of them appearing once.

The rearrangement joins TRBV2 to TRBJ2-3; TRBD1 aligns across 9 bases. The TCR sequence derives from a woman aged 60-75 years with renal cell carcinoma. The sample here was blood, taken from a patient whose treatment included radiotherapy and nephrectomy. CDR3 residues: CASSLTGGGTDTQYF. CDR3 sequence (DNA): TGTGCCAGCAGCTTGACAGGGGGAGGCACAGATACGCAGTATTTT.